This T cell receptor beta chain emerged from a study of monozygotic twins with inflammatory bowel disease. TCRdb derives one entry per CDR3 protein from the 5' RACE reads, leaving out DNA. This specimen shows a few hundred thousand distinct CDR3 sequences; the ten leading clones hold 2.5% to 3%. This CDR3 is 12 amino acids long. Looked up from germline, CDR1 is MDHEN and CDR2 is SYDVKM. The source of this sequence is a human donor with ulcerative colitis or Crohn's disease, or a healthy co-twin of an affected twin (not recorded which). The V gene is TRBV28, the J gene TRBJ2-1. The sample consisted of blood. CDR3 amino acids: CASRNYLNEQFF.